This entry is about one T cell receptor (beta chain). Antigen specificity is unknown. At one of its ends the junction is not consistent with the germline gene, which may arise from a read error. The data belong to a study of regulatory dendritic cells for organ transplantation. The length of the CDR3 is 13 residues. Germline V CDR1 and CDR2: SSHAT, FNYEAQ (reference sequence). CD4+ or CD8+ T cells were sorted as naive CD45RA+ or memory CD45RO+. Only in-frame clones appear in the TCRdb table, and some are missing; sequencing was by immunoSEQ multiplex PCR. Among fewer than 40,000 clones listed, around 90% were seen once. Study results and caveats: Memory CD8+ T cells were the most oligoclonal; naive cells were highly diverse. Mature dendritic cells appeared to drive more memory CD8+ clonal expansion than regulatory ones. Resting memory CD8+ T cells held the most alloreactive clonotypes.

The specimen sequenced was naive CD4+ T cells from blood. Subset denoted: CD45RA+ naive T cells. V gene TRBV7-7 combines with J gene TRBJ1-5; D not resolved. This TCR came from a human donor in good health. CDR3 residues: CASSSVNNQPQHF. The CDR3 DNA is TGTGCTAGCAGCTCGGTTAACAATCAGCCCCAGCATTTT.